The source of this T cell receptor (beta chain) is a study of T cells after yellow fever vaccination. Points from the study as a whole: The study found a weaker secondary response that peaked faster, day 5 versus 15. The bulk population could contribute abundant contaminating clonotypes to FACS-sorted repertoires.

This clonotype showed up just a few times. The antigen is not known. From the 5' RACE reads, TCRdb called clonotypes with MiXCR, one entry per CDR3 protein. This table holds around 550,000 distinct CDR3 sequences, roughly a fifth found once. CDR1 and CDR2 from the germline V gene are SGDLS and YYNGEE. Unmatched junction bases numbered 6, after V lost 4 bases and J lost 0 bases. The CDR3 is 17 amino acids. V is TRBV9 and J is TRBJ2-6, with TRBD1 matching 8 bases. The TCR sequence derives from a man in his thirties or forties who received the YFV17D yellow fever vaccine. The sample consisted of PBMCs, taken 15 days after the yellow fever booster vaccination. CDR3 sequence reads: CASSTTGVTSGANVLTF. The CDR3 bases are TGTGCCAGCAGCACGACAGGGGTTACCTCTGGGGCCAACGTCCTGACTTTC. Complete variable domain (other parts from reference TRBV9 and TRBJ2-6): DSGVTQTPKHLITATGQRVTLRCSPRSGDLSVYWYQQSLDQGLQFLIQYYNGEERAKGNILERFSAQQFPDLHSELNLSSLELGDSALYFCASSTTGVTSGANVLTFGAGSRLTVL.